This TCR beta chain was captured by sequencing in a study of control samples from healthy donors and cancer patients. From germline, CDR1 is SQVTM and CDR2 ANQGSEA. The CDR3 loop spans 13 amino acids. Trimming stripped 4 bases from V and 0 bases from J, with 9 bases between. Sequencing was performed with immunoSEQ multiplex PCR; in TCRdb, only in-frame clones are kept and a portion is missing. The repertoire has 150,000 or so clones, about 94% of them found once; the top ten carry approximately 6%. V gene TRBV29-1 combines with J gene TRBJ1-1; D is unresolved. This clonotype originated in a man aged 35 to 55 in good health. Sequencing was performed on blood. CDR3 region: CSVGHAMNTEAFF. CDR3 DNA sequence: TGCAGCGTTGGGCACGCTATGAACACTGAAGCTTTCTTT.